This T cell receptor (beta chain) comes out of a study of shared clonotypes between healthy human individuals. On this clone: The antigen remains unidentified.

Study-wide results and caveats: The naive CD4 repertoires of several donors were compared, and roughly 5% of clonotypes were shared.

Assay: immunoSEQ multiplex PCR; the TCRdb copy retains only in-frame clones and omits some. The profile shows 2,500,000 or so clones, around 92% of them singletons. This clonotype was sampled from a man between 18 and 35 years old in good health. Some clones in this sample may be carry-over from other donors' samples. Material: naive CD4+ T cells from PBMCs. Subset denoted: CD45RA+ positively selected.

DNA for the CDR3: TGTGCCAGCAGTGAGAACAGATACTATGGCTACACCTTC. This sequence encodes CASSENRYYGYTF. The chain is built from TRBV5-6 and TRBJ1-2; D gene uncertain. CDR1 is SGHDT, CDR2 YYEEEE, per germline. The CDR3 runs 13 residues. V was clipped by 5 bases and J by 3 bases, with 11 bases between them.